This T cell receptor (beta chain) came from a study of T cells in localized non-small cell lung cancer (dated by TCRdb to 2019 to 2021). General notes on the study: The study examined T cell repertoires in under 300 patients with early-stage NSCLC and compared tumors with uninvolved tumor-adjacent lungs. The cohort was made up of 200 to 250 treatment-naive NSCLC patients whose localized lung tumors had been resected. The mean age of the NSCLC patients was roughly 70 years, with 120 to 150 men and approximately 100 women. Here is what the overall study found, with its caveats: Because multi-region tumor sequencing was not done, intratumor heterogeneity could not be ruled out. The highest T cell clonality was observed in uninvolved tumor-adjacent lung, where clonality exceeded that of tumor, suggesting that antigenic responses were more focused in uninvolved tumor-adjacent lung. Higher T cell density in blood was associated with longer overall survival, whereas higher clonality in adjacent lung was associated with shorter survival. A median of about 53 of the top 100 tumor clones were detected in paired uninvolved adjacent lung, and approximately 28 of these tumor clones were also found among the top 100 clones of the paired uninvolved adjacent lung. Because of the exploratory design, TCR variables were selected using unadjusted p-values without false-discovery rate correction.

In its sample, this clone was seen a few times. The specificity of this receptor is unknown. Base quality data are lacking; no much larger clone is found one base away. TCR beta CDR3 regions were sequenced from DNA using the immunoSEQ Assay. In the authors' own workflow: T cell density was computed as TCR beta template counts normalized to usable DNA estimated by amplifying housekeeping genes. The preseqR package was used to estimate richness by extrapolating to 400,000 templates for PBMC samples and to 120,000 templates for tissue samples. Clonality was defined as one minus Pielou's evenness. Tissue-enriched TCRs were identified through differential abundance testing performed on productive amino-acid clonotypes, with a minimum total count of 5 and an alpha of 0.1. The Jaccard Index and the Morisita Overlap Index were used to quantify repertoire overlap between compartments. GLIPH grouped TCR beta CDR3s together with public tetramer-defined viral CDR3s, and a viral motif had to include at least three viral sequences and also show V-gene enrichment. TCRdb stores this immuneACCESS table with in-frame sequences only. Part of the clones is absent; in the studies checked, under half of the shortfall reflects unresolved V genes, and no reason is known for the rest. V and J calls and clone size are those listed in that table; D and trimming were worked out from the DNA. For this sample the table gives some 11,000 clones, of which around 45% were detected only once. Around 4% of the sample comes from the top ten.

Germline trimming: 4 bases from V, 9 bases from J; junction bases outside gene matches: 13. Based on the germline V gene, the CDR1 and CDR2 sequences are SQVTM and ANQGSEA. The CDR3 has 15 amino acids, counting the end cysteine and phenylalanine. Here the CDR3 DNA is all that survives: 45 bases in frame from base 1. The chain is encoded by TRBV29-1 joined to TRBJ2-1; 9 of the junction bases match TRBD2. The TCR was taken from a woman aged 40-69 years with stage II squamous cell lung carcinoma. This specimen consisted of lymph node tissue, obtained before any cancer treatment. The base sequence is TGCAGCGTTGGGAATCTTCTAGCGGGAATGGGTGAGCAGTTCTTC. It translates as CSVGNLLAGMGEQFF.